A single sample is the source of the 2 T cell receptor beta chains below, sequenced in a study of cytotoxic CD8 clonotypes in ibrutinib-treated CLL. This table comes from immunoSEQ multiplex PCR, and its TCRdb copy is limited to in-frame clones, with some not included. This table has 250,000 to 350,000 clones, roughly three quarters appearing once. The specimen was PBMCs, collected at disease progression, from a patient treated with ibrutinib. Receptors originate from a human donor with chronic lymphocytic leukemia.

This rearrangement joins TRBV5-4 to TRBJ2-7, with 8 bases lining up with TRBD2. The germline V gene encodes CDR1 SGHNT and CDR2 YYREEE (reference sequence). The CDR3 runs 16 residues. Unmatched junction bases numbered 12, after V lost 1 base and J lost 6 bases. The CDR3 protein is CASSLQRGLLISEQYF. The CDR3 DNA reads as TGTGCCAGCAGCTTGCAGCGGGGGCTTCTCATCTCCGAGCAGTACTTC. Based on the CDR3 plus reference TRBV5-4 and TRBJ2-7, the full variable domain is ETGVTQSPTHLIKTRGQQVTLRCSSQSGHNTVSWYQQALGQGPQFIFQYYREEENGRGNFPPRFSGLQFPNYSSELNVNALELDDSALYLCASSLQRGLLISEQYFGPGTRLTVT.

The J gene is TRBJ2-1, the V gene TRBV27; the D gene is possibly TRBD2 (6 bases). CDR3 length: 14 residues. V lost 5 bases, J lost 7 bases, and 15 bases lay in between. From germline, CDR1 is MNHEY and CDR2 SMNVEV (reference sequence). Here the CDR3 DNA reads TGTGCCAGCAGTCTAGCGCTGGGAGCAAATGAGCAGTTCTTC. Translation: CASSLALGANEQFF.